This is a list of T cell receptor beta chains from one sample in a study of blood T cell repertoires in COVID-19. This table comes from immunoSEQ multiplex PCR, and its TCRdb copy is limited to in-frame clones, with some not included. The sample carries 300,000 to 400,000 clones, 75% to 90% recorded once. The sample consisted of PBMCs or T cells enriched from blood (not recorded which). The origin of the receptors is a man between 18 and 29 years old who had recovered from COVID-19. Each CDR3 is given with its conserved first and last residue. Fields, in order: J gene, D gene, CDR3 length, clone size, V gene, CDR3 protein, CDR3 DNA. A D gene is named only where the DNA matches it firmly. For some rows the clone size is stated as once, few or many, or as a class when expanded; others skip it.

>TRBJ2-1|TRBD2|13|.|TRBV28
CASRGTTSGRNFF
TGTGCCAGCAGGGGGACGACTAGCGGGAGGAATTTCTTC
>TRBJ2-1|TRBD2|15|.|TRBV19
CASRPGLEIYNEQFF
TGTGCCAGTCGTCCGGGACTAGAGATTTACAATGAGCAGTTCTTC
>TRBJ2-3|.|19|.|TRBV11-2
CASSLYSASADSGTDTQYF
TGTGCCAGCAGCTTATATTCTGCTAGCGCGGACTCCGGCACAGATACGCAGTATTTT
>TRBJ2-1|.|15|.|TRBV10-3
CAISEGWASYNEQFF
TGTGCCATCAGTGAAGGCTGGGCGTCCTACAATGAGCAGTTCTTC
>TRBJ2-5|TRBD2|16|.|TRBV7-9
CASSARLAGRWETQYF
TGTGCCAGCAGCGCAAGACTAGCGGGGAGGTGGGAGACCCAGTACTTC
>TRBJ2-2|.|13|once|TRBV6-2/TRBV6-3
CASSRLATGELFF
TGTGCCAGCAGTCGCCTAGCCACCGGGGAGCTGTTTTTT
>TRBJ1-2|.|15|.|TRBV5-1
CASSSFQGSYYGYTF
TGCGCCAGCAGCTCTTTTCAGGGGAGTTACTATGGCTACACCTTC
>TRBJ2-7|.|12|.|TRBV28
CASSPVPVEQYF
TGTGCCAGCAGCCCCGTGCCGGTCGAGCAGTACTTC
>TRBJ2-7|.|16|.|TRBV6-5
CASSYGASGLIYEQYF
TGTGCCAGCAGTTACGGAGCATCAGGGTTAATCTACGAGCAGTACTTC
>TRBJ1-2|.|14|.|TRBV9
CASSRIPENYGYTF
TGTGCCAGCAGCCGCATACCGGAGAACTATGGCTACACCTTC
>TRBJ1-5|TRBD1|14|.|TRBV2
CASRDRGGNQPQHF
TGTGCCAGCCGGGACAGGGGCGGCAATCAGCCCCAGCATTTT
>TRBJ1-2|.|14|once|TRBV4-2
CASSQEREGYGYTF
TGTGCCAGCAGCCAAGAGCGGGAGGGCTATGGCTACACCTTC
>TRBJ1-2|.|13|many|TRBV27
CASSHRGGKGYTF
TGTGCCAGCAGTCACCGGGGAGGGAAAGGCTACACCTTC
>TRBJ2-2|TRBD2|16|.|TRBV3-1/TRBV3-2
CASRRLAGDISGELFF
TGTGCCAGCAGGCGACTAGCGGGGGATATTTCCGGGGAGCTGTTTTTT
>TRBJ1-1|TRBD1|17|.|TRBV11-3
CASSLDQGDRLNTEAFF
TGTGCCAGCAGCTTAGATCAGGGGGACCGGCTGAACACTGAAGCTTTCTTT
>TRBJ2-1|.|13|.|TRBV5-1
CASGEDSYNEQFF
TGCGCCAGCGGTGAGGACTCCTACAATGAGCAGTTCTTC
>TRBJ2-4|.|17|.|TRBV4-1
CASSQPTSPLSKNIQYF
TGCGCCAGCAGCCAACCTACTAGTCCCCTGTCCAAAAACATTCAGTACTTC
>TRBJ2-2|TRBD1|13|.|TRBV4-3
CASSPQGVGELFF
TGCGCCAGCAGCCCTCAGGGGGTTGGGGAGCTGTTTTTT
>TRBJ1-1|.|15|.|TRBV9
CASSVGVGHGAEAFF
TGTGCCAGCAGCGTAGGTGTGGGACACGGGGCTGAAGCTTTCTTT
>TRBJ1-6|.|15|.|TRBV4-1
CASSQLWAQDTPLHF
TGCGCCAGCAGCCAATTATGGGCCCAGGATACACCCCTCCACTTT
>TRBJ1-6|TRBD1|16|once|TRBV6-5
CASSLPRQGRNSPLHF
TGTGCCAGCAGTTTACCCAGACAGGGTAGAAATTCACCCCTCCACTTT
>TRBJ1-5|TRBD1|17|.|TRBV19
CASSIGVTGFSNQPQHF
TGTGCCAGTAGTATCGGGGTGACAGGGTTTAGCAATCAGCCCCAGCATTTT